Presented here are 5 T cell receptor beta chains from one specimen sequenced in a study of blood T cell repertoires in COVID-19. Method: immunoSEQ multiplex PCR; TCRdb's copy keeps in-frame clones and lacks some. The table has 120,000 or so clones, approximately 80% seen once. Source material: peripheral blood. The receptors were gathered from a human donor in a cohort sampled during active COVID-19.

CDR3 DNA: TGTGCCAGCAGTTTCAGGGGAAGGGGTGAAGCTTTCTTT. Encoded protein: CASSFRGRGEAFF. The genes are TRBV27 and TRBJ1-1, with a tentative D call TRBD1 (6 bases). Germline V CDR1 and CDR2: MNHEY, SMNVEV (reference sequence). The CDR3 length is 13 residues. The germline V and J ends were trimmed by 3 bases and 7 bases, with 12 bases remaining between them.

The genes are TRBV6-6 and TRBJ2-2, with TRBD2 identical over 8 bases. V was clipped by 2 bases and J by 5 bases; unmatched bases: 7. This CDR3 contains 16 residues. Germline V gene data show CDR1 as MNHNY and CDR2 as SVGAGI (reference sequence). For the CDR3, the DNA is TGTGCCAGCAGTTACGAAGGTAGCGGGAAGACCGGGGAGCTGTTTTTT. This encodes CASSYEGSGKTGELFF.

The chain's CDR3 is CASSPGRSGSGNTIYF. CDR3 DNA: TGCGCCAGCAGCCCCGGACGGAGCGGCTCTGGAAACACCATATATTTT. The J gene is TRBJ1-3, the V gene TRBV4-3; D uncertain. From germline, CDR1 is LGHNA and CDR2 YSLEER. The CDR3 runs 16 residues. V lost 4 bases, J lost 0 bases, and 13 bases lay in between.

The genes are TRBV7-9 and TRBJ2-7, with TRBD1 matching 9 bases. After removal of 5 bases from V and 4 bases from J, the junction contained 3 bases not matched to a gene. Germline CDR1 SEHNR, CDR2 FQNEAQ (reference sequence). The CDR3 has 13 residues. CDR3 amino acids: CASSPGQGYEQYF. The CDR3 nucleotides are TGTGCCAGCAGCCCGGGACAGGGTTACGAGCAGTACTTC.

The rearrangement uses TRBV5-1 and TRBJ2-1; 11 positions agree with TRBD2. Germline V CDR1 and CDR2: SGHRS, YFSETQ. The CDR3 consists of 14 residues. The trim removed 5 bases at V and 7 bases at J, leaving 5 bases unmatched. The CDR3 coding sequence is TGCGCCAGCAGTCGGCTAGCGGGGGGTAATGAGCAGTTCTTC. This gives the protein CASSRLAGGNEQFF.